This TCR beta chain appears in the sequencing data of a study of shared clonotypes between healthy human individuals. Only in-frame clones appear in the TCRdb table, and some are missing; sequencing was by immunoSEQ multiplex PCR. The sample includes some 2,500,000 clones, just under 95% of them seen just once. Details on this clone: A much more abundant neighbour one base away suggests this may be a read error.

Germline CDR1 reads SGHVS; CDR2 reads FQNEAQ. CDR3 size: 12 residues. Trimming stripped 3 bases from V and 4 bases from J, with 5 bases between. The sample consisted of naive CD4+ T cells from PBMCs. Subset reported: CD45RA+ positively selected. The V call is TRBV7-8, the J call TRBJ2-3; D uncertain. The TCR originated in a man aged 18 to 29 in good health. Some clones in this sample may be carry-over from other donors' samples. The CDR3 spells CASSFGADTQYF. The CDR3 DNA reads TGTGCCAGCAGCTTTGGGGCAGATACGCAGTATTTT.